The 29 T cell receptor beta chains below all came from one sample that was sequenced in a study of beta chain features in type 1 diabetes. Reverse transcribing all isolated RNA meant expressed TCRB transcripts were sequenced. TCRdb's table, derived via immunoSEQ multiplex PCR, lists solely in-frame clones and lacks some. The sample includes roughly 370,000 clones, about 15% of them seen just once. The sample taken for sequencing was naive CD4+ T cells from blood. The source of these receptors is a young man in good health.

V and J are TRBV7-9 and TRBJ2-1; 8 bases align to TRBD1. CDR3 length: 14 amino acids. From germline, CDR1 is SEHNR and CDR2 FQNEAQ (reference sequence). Trimming removed 1 base from V and 9 bases from J; junction bases left unmatched: 5. CDR3 in amino acids: CASSLGQGSTEQFF. CDR3 nucleotide sequence: TGTGCCAGCAGCTTAGGACAGGGGAGCACTGAGCAGTTCTTC.

The chain employs TRBV6-5 and TRBJ1-2; no reliable D call. CDR1 and CDR2 (germline): MNHEY, SVGAGI. Between the trimmed V and J ends, which lost 0 bases and 4 bases, there was a span of 9 bases. This CDR3 has 14 amino acids. As DNA, the CDR3 is TGTGCCAGCAGTTACTCAAGGATAACCTATGGCTACACCTTC. Encoded protein: CASSYSRITYGYTF.

This clone was counted between two and nine times. The V gene is TRBV7-2, the J gene TRBJ2-3; weak D call: TRBD2 (6 bases). With 3 bases removed from V and 3 bases from J, the gap between germline ends came to 10 bases. The V gene's germline CDR1 is SGHTA and CDR2 FQGNSA. The CDR3 totals 14 residues. The CDR3 nucleotides read TGTGCCAGCAGCTTTCAAAGCGGGACAGATACGCAGTATTTT. Its translation: CASSFQSGTDTQYF.

The chain employs TRBV5-1 and TRBJ2-1; TRBD2 matches at 13 bases. CDR1 is SGHRS, CDR2 YFSETQ, per germline. CDR3 length equals 17 residues. V shed 3 bases and J 2 bases; nucleotides not matched to a gene: 5. The CDR3 here is CASSSGLAGVPYNEQFF. The DNA for the CDR3 is TGCGCCAGCAGCTCAGGACTAGCGGGAGTCCCCTACAATGAGCAGTTCTTC.

The CDR3 protein is CAIRGTELNGYTF. CDR3 coding DNA: TGTGCCATCAGGGGGACAGAGCTGAATGGCTACACCTTC. The rearrangement links TRBV10-3 to TRBJ1-2, with 7 nucleotides matching TRBD1. This CDR3 is built from 13 residues. V lost 6 bases and J lost 6; bases outside the gene matches: 7. Germline V gene sequence: CDR1 ENHRY, CDR2 SYGVKD.

This chain connects TRBV7-9 to TRBJ2-1, with a weak D call TRBD2 (5 bases). This CDR3 has 17 amino acids. Looked up from germline, CDR1 is SEHNR and CDR2 is FQNEAQ (reference sequence). Trimming cost V 6 bases and J 8 bases, with 26 bases left between them. In DNA, the CDR3 is TGTGCCAGCAGTCCCCGTATAGGCGGGCGGCGGTGGGATGAGCAGTTCTTC. Amino acid sequence: CASSPRIGGRRWDEQFF.

The sample holds a few counts of this clone. The gene calls are TRBV23-1 and TRBJ2-6; tentatively, D is TRBD1 (6 bases). TRBV23-1 is labeled an ORF, and its function is uncertain. CDR3 length: 21 residues. V was shortened by 0 bases and J by 0 bases, with 21 bases between the two germline ends. The CDR3 loop is CASSQSGPRGEDNSGANVLTF. For the CDR3, the DNA is TGCGCCAGCAGTCAATCGGGGCCCAGGGGCGAAGATAACTCTGGGGCCAACGTCCTGACTTTC.

This clone has just a few counts. The gene calls are TRBV14 and TRBJ2-6, with D unresolved. This CDR3 region has 14 residues. In germline, CDR1 is SGHDN, CDR2 FVKESK. The germline V and J ends were trimmed by 1 base and 3 bases, with 4 bases remaining between them. As DNA, the CDR3 is TGTGCCAGCAGCCAAGTCTATGGGGCCAACGTCCTGACTTTC. Amino acids: CASSQVYGANVLTF.

The chain employs TRBV30 and TRBJ1-6; D remains unclear. The germline V gene encodes CDR1 GTSNPN and CDR2 SVGIG (reference sequence). The V gene lost 3 bases and the J gene lost 0 bases, with 6 bases spanning the gap. The CDR3 consists of 14 residues. The CDR3 loop reads CAWRSSSYNSPLHF. The CDR3 DNA follows: TGTGCCTGGAGGAGTAGCTCCTATAATTCACCCCTCCACTTT.

In its sample, this clone was seen once. The chain joins TRBV5-1 to TRBJ2-1; no clear D gene. Trimming cost V 0 bases and J 6 bases, with 16 bases left between them. CDR1 is SGHRS, CDR2 YFSETQ, per germline. CDR3 length equals 16 residues. CDR3: CASSLASSPSFNEQFF. DNA of the CDR3: TGCGCCAGCAGCTTGGCATCCAGCCCGTCGTTCAATGAGCAGTTCTTC.

J is TRBJ2-5 and V is TRBV7-2; 7 bases map to TRBD2. V lost 2 bases, J lost 5 bases, and 11 bases stayed unmatched. Germline V gene lookup returns CDR1 SGHTA and CDR2 FQGNSA. The CDR3 has 16 amino acids. The DNA of the CDR3 is TGTGCCAGCAGCTTAACACGACTAGCCGTGGGGGAGACCCAGTACTTC. This encodes CASSLTRLAVGETQYF.

This sequence joins TRBV7-9 and TRBJ1-5; D gene unclear. The CDR3 is 13 amino acids. V was pared by 5 bases and J by 2 bases, with 7 bases between. CDR1 is SEHNR, CDR2 FQNEAQ, per germline (reference sequence). The CDR3 DNA sequence: TGTGCCAGCAGCGGTACGGGCAATCAGCCCCAGCATTTT. Amino acids: CASSGTGNQPQHF.

The chain carries TRBV7-8 and TRBJ2-5; 7 positions agree with TRBD2. The J segment lost 5 bases and the V segment lost 5 bases, leaving 17 bases of the junction unmatched. CDR1 and CDR2 (germline): SGHVS, FQNEAQ. CDR3 length equals 17 residues. The CDR3 region is CASSRRAGLGLGETQYF. CDR3 coding DNA: TGTGCCAGCAGCCGACGGGCCGGACTAGGGCTGGGGGAGACCCAGTACTTC.

This clone was seen a few times. The V gene is TRBV6-1, the J gene TRBJ2-5; D is ambiguous. Germline CDR1 MNHNS, CDR2 SASEGT. The CDR3 totals 13 residues. V lost 3 bases to trimming and J lost 4 bases, with 9 bases between them. The CDR3 sequence is CASSDFRGETQYF. CDR3 nucleotides: TGTGCCAGCAGTGACTTTCGCGGAGAGACCCAGTACTTC.

The chain uses TRBV4-3 and TRBJ2-4, with TRBD2 as a possible D gene (6 bases). This CDR3 is built from 15 residues. The germline gives CDR1 LGHNA, CDR2 YSLEER. V was shortened by 1 base and J by 0 bases, with 7 bases between the two germline ends. The CDR3 spells CASSQGSGAKNIQYF. As DNA, the CDR3 is TGCGCCAGCAGCCAAGGTAGCGGAGCCAAAAACATTCAGTACTTC.

This clone was counted a few times. The chain has TRBV19 and TRBJ2-1, with a weak D call TRBD1 (5 bases). The CDR3 has 16 amino acids. The germline V gene has CDR1 LNHDA and CDR2 SQIVND (reference sequence). V lost 6 bases and J 0 bases, leaving 15 bases between the germline ends. For the CDR3, the DNA is TGTGCCAGTAGCCAGGGCCCTCCAACCTCCTACAATGAGCAGTTCTTC. Protein sequence: CASSQGPPTSYNEQFF.

The V call is TRBV13, the J call TRBJ2-3; D remains unclear. CDR3 length: 17 residues. Germline CDR1 and CDR2: PRHDT and FYEKMQ (reference sequence). The V end was cut by 1 base, the J end by 2 bases, with 16 bases between. CDR3 protein: CASSLASGPKPTDTQYF. The CDR3 DNA is TGTGCCAGCAGCTTAGCATCCGGGCCCAAACCCACAGATACGCAGTATTTT.

This clone was picked up a small number of times. The chain joins TRBV29-1 to TRBJ2-2; tentative D call: TRBD2 (6 bases). This CDR3 has 13 residues. The V and J ends lost 5 bases and 4 bases respectively, with 11 bases between them. Germline assignment: CDR1 SQVTM and CDR2 ANQGSEA. The CDR3 DNA reads TGCAGCGTTTCCGGGACTGCCACCGGGGAGCTGTTTTTT. This gives the protein CSVSGTATGELFF.

Points on this clone: Other DNA sequences of this sample code for an identical CDR3. CDR3 region: CASSLEAYNEQFF. In nucleotides, the CDR3 is TGTGCCAGCAGCTTAGAAGCCTACAATGAGCAGTTCTTC. The chain joins TRBV11-3 to TRBJ2-1; D unresolved. CDR1 SGHNT and CDR2 YENEEA come from the germline V gene. Trimming took 0 bases from V and 2 from J, leaving 2 bases between them. The CDR3 is made up of 13 amino acids.

This clone came up a few times. The chain is built from TRBV4-2 and TRBJ1-2; D possibly corresponds to TRBD1 (5 bases). V lost 1 base, J lost 3 bases, and 12 bases lay in between. This CDR3 contains 15 residues. Germline V gene lookup returns CDR1 LGHNA and CDR2 YNFKEQ. The CDR3 DNA sequence: TGTGCCAGCAGCCAAGTGAGGGGCGAGGACTATGGCTACACCTTC. It is translated as CASSQVRGEDYGYTF.

The table lists this clone with a few counts. CDR3 residues: CASSLSGTSGSNEQFF. The CDR3 DNA follows: TGTGCCAGCAGCCTTTCCGGGACTAGCGGGAGTAATGAGCAGTTCTTC. The V and J genes are TRBV14 and TRBJ2-1; 14 bases fit TRBD2. The CDR3 length is 16 residues. Unmatched junction bases numbered 6, after V lost 4 bases and J lost 7 bases. The germline V gene encodes CDR1 SGHDN and CDR2 FVKESK.

As for this clone: Other DNA sequences from this sample encode an identical CDR3 as well. The CDR3: CASSLGGRETQYF. The CDR3 coding sequence is TGTGCCAGCAGCCTAGGGGGCAGGGAGACCCAGTACTTC. The rearrangement uses TRBV5-4 and TRBJ2-5, with 7 bases aligning to TRBD1. V shed 4 bases and J 5 bases; nucleotides not matched to a gene: 5. The germline gives CDR1 SGHNT, CDR2 YYREEE (reference sequence). The CDR3 totals 13 residues.

The chain carries TRBV5-4 and TRBJ2-3; maybe TRBD2 (5 bases). The CDR3 spans 15 residues. V gave up 0 bases and J gave up 0 bases, with 8 bases separating them. Germline CDR1 reads SGHNT; CDR2 reads YYREEE (reference sequence). For the CDR3, the DNA is TGTGCCAGCAGCTTGGGAGGGCGGAGCACAGATACGCAGTATTTT. As protein: CASSLGGRSTDTQYF.

Only a few counts were recorded for this clone. V usage is TRBV7-9 and J usage is TRBJ2-5; 11 bases line up with TRBD2. The V gene's germline CDR1 is SEHNR and CDR2 FQNEAQ (reference sequence). The CDR3 loop spans 17 amino acids. Unmatched junction bases numbered 11, after V lost 5 bases and J lost 3 bases. The CDR3 here is CASSRKLTSGAKETQYF. CDR3 in DNA: TGTGCCAGCAGCCGAAAGTTGACTAGCGGGGCCAAAGAGACCCAGTACTTC.

The V gene is TRBV6-5, the J gene TRBJ2-4; possible D gene TRBD1, 6 bases. V lost 5 bases, J lost 7 bases, and 15 bases lay in between. Germline CDR1 MNHEY, CDR2 SVGAGI. There are 14 residues in the CDR3. The chain's CDR3 is CASSPADRGNIQYF. The DNA for the CDR3 is TGTGCCAGCAGTCCTGCGGACAGAGGGAACATTCAGTACTTC.

The rearrangement uses TRBV25-1 and TRBJ1-5, with D hard to call. CDR1 and CDR2 (germline): MGHDK, SYGVNS. The V end was cut by 3 bases, the J end by 6 bases, with 9 bases between. The CDR3 sequence is 13 residues long. The CDR3 region is CASSDVGSQPQHF. In DNA, the CDR3 is TGTGCCAGCAGTGATGTAGGGAGTCAGCCCCAGCATTTT.

The chain joins TRBV28 to TRBJ2-5, with D unclear. This CDR3 is 12 amino acids long. V shed 2 bases and J shed 2 bases, with 3 bases lying between them. The germline V gene has CDR1 MDHEN and CDR2 SYDVKM. The CDR3 reads CASSLQQETQYF. In DNA form, the CDR3 reads TGTGCCAGCAGTTTACAGCAAGAGACCCAGTACTTC. Looking up the rest from reference TRBV28 and TRBJ2-5 gives the full variable domain: DVKVTQSSRYLVKRTGEKVFLECVQDMDHENMFWYRQDPGLGLRLIYFSYDVKMKEKGDIPEGYSVSREKKERFSLILESASTNQTSMYLCASSLQQETQYFGPGTRLLVL.

The count of this clone is one. This chain connects TRBV30 to TRBJ1-3; D remains unclear. This CDR3 is 19 amino acids long. CDR1 and CDR2 (germline): GTSNPN, SVGIG (reference sequence). V shed 2 bases and J shed 0 bases, with 23 bases lying between them. DNA for the CDR3: TGTGCCTGGAGTAAGGCCGTGAATCCGGACCGGCTCTCTGGAAACACCATATATTTT. This codes for CAWSKAVNPDRLSGNTIYF.

The V gene is TRBV9, the J gene TRBJ2-1; TRBD1 might be the D (5 bases). CDR3 length: 15 amino acids. The V and J ends lost 3 bases and 7 bases respectively, with 17 bases between them. Per the germline V gene, CDR1 is SGDLS and CDR2 is YYNGEE. The CDR3 sequence: CASSAGKNFRNEQFF. The CDR3 coding sequence is TGTGCCAGCAGCGCAGGGAAGAATTTCCGAAATGAGCAGTTCTTC.